This T cell receptor (beta chain) was observed in a study of early T cells in non-severe SARS-CoV-2 infection. Study-wide context: Sequencing used unsorted whole-blood bulk RNA, so chains lack pairing.

Germline trimming cut 0 bases from V and 0 bases from J; bases unmatched to any gene: 1. The CDR3 is made up of 16 amino acids. Germline CDR1 reads MDHEN; CDR2 reads SYDVKM. This clonotype occurred a few times. Individual cDNA molecules received unique molecular identifiers. TCRdb analysed the 5' RACE reads with MiXCR anew, one entry per CDR3 protein. The sample includes some 67,000 distinct CDR3 sequences, about 9.1% of them seen just once. The sample here was whole blood, taken at baseline. The receptor's source is an adult who was a healthcare worker with PCR-confirmed SARS-CoV-2 infection or an uninfected control (not recorded which). This sequence joins TRBV28 and TRBJ2-3; TRBD2 matches at 9 bases. CDR3 sequence (DNA): TGTGCCAGCAGTTTATGGACTAGCGGTAGCACAGATACGCAGTATTTT. It is translated as CASSLWTSGSTDTQYF.